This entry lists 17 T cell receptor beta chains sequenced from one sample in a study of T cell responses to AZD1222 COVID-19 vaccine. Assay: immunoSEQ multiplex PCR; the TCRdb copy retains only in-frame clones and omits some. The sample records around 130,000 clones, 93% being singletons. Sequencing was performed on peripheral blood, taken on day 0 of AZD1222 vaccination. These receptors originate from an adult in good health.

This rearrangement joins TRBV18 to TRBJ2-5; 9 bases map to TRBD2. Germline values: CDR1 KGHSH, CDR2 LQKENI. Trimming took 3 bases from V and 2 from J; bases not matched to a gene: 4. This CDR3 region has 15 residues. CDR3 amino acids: CASSPVLAGQETQYF. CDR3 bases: TGTGCCAGCTCACCCGTCCTAGCGGGGCAAGAGACCCAGTACTTC.

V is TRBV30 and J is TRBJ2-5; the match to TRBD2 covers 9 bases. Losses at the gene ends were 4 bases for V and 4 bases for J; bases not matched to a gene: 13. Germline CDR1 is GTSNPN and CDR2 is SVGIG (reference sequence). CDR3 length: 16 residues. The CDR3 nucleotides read TGTGCCTGGACCCCTCCAAGCGGGGGGATTTTAGAGACCCAGTACTTC. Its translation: CAWTPPSGGILETQYF. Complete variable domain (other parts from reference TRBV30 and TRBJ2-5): SQTIHQWPATLVQPVGSPLSLECTVEGTSNPNLYWYRQAAGRGLQLLFYSVGIGQISSEVPQNLSASRPQDRQFILSSKKLLLSDSGFYLCAWTPPSGGILETQYFGPGTRLLVL.

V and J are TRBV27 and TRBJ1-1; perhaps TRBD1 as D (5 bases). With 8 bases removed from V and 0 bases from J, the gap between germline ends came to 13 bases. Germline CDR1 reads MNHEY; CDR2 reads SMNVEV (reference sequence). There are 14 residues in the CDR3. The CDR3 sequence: CASGMGLVNTEAFF. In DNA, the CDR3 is TGTGCCAGCGGAATGGGGCTAGTGAACACTGAAGCTTTCTTT.

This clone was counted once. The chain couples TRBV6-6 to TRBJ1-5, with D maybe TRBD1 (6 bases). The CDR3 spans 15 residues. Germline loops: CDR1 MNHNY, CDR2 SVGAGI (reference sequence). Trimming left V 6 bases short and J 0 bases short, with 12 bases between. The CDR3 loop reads CASSRWTVSNQPQHF. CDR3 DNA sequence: TGTGCCAGCAGCCGATGGACAGTTAGCAATCAGCCCCAGCATTTT.

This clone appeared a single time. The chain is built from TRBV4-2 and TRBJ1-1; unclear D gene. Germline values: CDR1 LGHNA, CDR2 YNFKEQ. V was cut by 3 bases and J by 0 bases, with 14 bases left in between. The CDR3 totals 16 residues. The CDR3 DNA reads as TGTGCCAGCAGCCAGACCATTGGAGTCCTGAACACTGAAGCTTTCTTT. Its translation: CASSQTIGVLNTEAFF.

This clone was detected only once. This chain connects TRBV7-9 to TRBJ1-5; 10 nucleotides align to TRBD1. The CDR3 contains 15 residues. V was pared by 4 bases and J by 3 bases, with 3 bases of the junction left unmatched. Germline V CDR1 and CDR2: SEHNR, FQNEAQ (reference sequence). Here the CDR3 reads CASSSDRGFNQPQHF. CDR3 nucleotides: TGTGCCAGCAGCTCGGACAGGGGGTTCAATCAGCCCCAGCATTTT.

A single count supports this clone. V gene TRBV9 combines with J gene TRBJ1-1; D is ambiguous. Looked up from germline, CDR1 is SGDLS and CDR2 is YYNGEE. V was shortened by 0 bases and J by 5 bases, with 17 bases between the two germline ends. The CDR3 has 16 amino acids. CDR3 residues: CASSVGETWAYTEAFF. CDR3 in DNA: TGTGCCAGCAGCGTAGGCGAAACTTGGGCCTATACTGAAGCTTTCTTT.

CDR3 sequence (DNA): TGTGCCATCAGTGAGTCTAGCGGGGCGGCCTACGAGCAGTACTTC. Translation gives CAISESSGAAYEQYF. V usage is TRBV10-3 and J usage is TRBJ2-7; 8 nucleotides agree with TRBD2. CDR1 ENHRY and CDR2 SYGVKD come from the germline V gene. This CDR3 spans 15 amino acids. Losses at the gene ends were 0 bases for V and 2 bases for J; bases not matched to a gene: 3.

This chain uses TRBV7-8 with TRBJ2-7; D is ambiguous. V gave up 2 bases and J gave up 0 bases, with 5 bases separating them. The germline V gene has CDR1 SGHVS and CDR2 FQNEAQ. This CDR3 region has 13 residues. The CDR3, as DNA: TGTGCCAGCAGCTTATACAACTCCTACGAGCAGTACTTC. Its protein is CASSLYNSYEQYF.

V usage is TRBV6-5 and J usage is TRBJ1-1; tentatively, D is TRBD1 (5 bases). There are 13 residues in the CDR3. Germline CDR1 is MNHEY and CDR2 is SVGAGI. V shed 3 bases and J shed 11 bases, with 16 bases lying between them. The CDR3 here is CASSYLIGGRAFF. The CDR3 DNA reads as TGTGCCAGCAGTTATTTGATCGGGGGGAGGGCTTTCTTT.

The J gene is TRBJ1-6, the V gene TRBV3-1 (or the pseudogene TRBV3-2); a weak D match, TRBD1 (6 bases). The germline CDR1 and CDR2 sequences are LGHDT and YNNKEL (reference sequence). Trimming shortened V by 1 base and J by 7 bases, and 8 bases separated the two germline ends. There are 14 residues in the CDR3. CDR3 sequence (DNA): TGTGCCAGCAGCCAAGGAGACAGGAATTCACCCCTCCACTTT. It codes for CASSQGDRNSPLHF.

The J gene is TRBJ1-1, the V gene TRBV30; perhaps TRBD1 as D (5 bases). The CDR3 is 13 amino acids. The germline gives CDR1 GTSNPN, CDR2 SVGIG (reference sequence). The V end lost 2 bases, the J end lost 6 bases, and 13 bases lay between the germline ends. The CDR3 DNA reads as TGTGCCTGGAGTCCGGGGGAATTGGCTGAAGCTTTCTTT. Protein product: CAWSPGELAEAFF.

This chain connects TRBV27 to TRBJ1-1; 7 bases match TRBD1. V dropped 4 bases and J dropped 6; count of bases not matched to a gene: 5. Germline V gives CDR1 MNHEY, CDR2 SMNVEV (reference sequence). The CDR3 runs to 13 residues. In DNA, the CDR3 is TGTGCCAGCAGTTCCAGGGGGGGGTCTGAAGCTTTCTTT. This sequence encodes CASSSRGGSEAFF.

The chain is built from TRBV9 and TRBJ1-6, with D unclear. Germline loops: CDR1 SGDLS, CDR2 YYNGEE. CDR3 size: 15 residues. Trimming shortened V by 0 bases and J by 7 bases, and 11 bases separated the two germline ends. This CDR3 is CASSVGYIPNSPLHF. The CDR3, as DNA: TGTGCCAGCAGCGTAGGCTACATACCCAATTCACCCCTCCACTTT.

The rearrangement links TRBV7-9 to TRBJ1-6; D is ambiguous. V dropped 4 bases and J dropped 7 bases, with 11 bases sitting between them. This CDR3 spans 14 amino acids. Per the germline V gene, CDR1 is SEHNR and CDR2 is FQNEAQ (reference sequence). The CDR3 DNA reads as TGTGCCAGCAGCTCCGGACCGGAGAATTCACCCCTCCACTTT. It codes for CASSSGPENSPLHF.

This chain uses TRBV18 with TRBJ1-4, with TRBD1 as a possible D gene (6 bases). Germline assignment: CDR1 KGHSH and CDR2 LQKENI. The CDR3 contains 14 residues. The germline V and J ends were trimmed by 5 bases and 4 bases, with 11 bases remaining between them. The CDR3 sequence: CASSRTEINEKLFF. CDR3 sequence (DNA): TGTGCCAGCTCAAGGACAGAAATTAATGAAAAACTGTTTTTT.

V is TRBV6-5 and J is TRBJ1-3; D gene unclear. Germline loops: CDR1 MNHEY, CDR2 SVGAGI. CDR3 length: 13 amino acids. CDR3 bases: TGTGCACTCCGGTTACAGAACCGAAACACCATATATTTT. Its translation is CALRLQNRNTIYF.